This T cell receptor beta chain stems from a study of blood T cells in healthy people across ages. Points from the study as a whole: Age advanced and TCR beta diversity per million T cells fell, roughly linearly.

Concerning this clonotype: Its antigen is not known.

For the second PCR, which ran for about 6 to 12 cycles, a sample-barcoded 5' primer and a J-beta primer mix were used. TCRdb reprocessed the 5' RACE reads via MiXCR and lists one record per CDR3 protein. The sample has 550,000 to 750,000 distinct CDR3 sequences; around a fifth are singletons. Sequenced material: blood. This sequence was found in a man between 65 and 79 years old in good health.

In DNA form, the CDR3 reads TGTGCCAGCAGGAAGACCCCTAGCACAGATACGCAGTATTTT. It is translated as CASRKTPSTDTQYF. The chain has TRBV2 and TRBJ2-3; the D is unclear. CDR1 SNHLY and CDR2 FYNNEI come from the germline V gene. The CDR3 sequence is 14 residues long. V lost 6 bases, J lost 0 bases, and 10 bases lay in between.